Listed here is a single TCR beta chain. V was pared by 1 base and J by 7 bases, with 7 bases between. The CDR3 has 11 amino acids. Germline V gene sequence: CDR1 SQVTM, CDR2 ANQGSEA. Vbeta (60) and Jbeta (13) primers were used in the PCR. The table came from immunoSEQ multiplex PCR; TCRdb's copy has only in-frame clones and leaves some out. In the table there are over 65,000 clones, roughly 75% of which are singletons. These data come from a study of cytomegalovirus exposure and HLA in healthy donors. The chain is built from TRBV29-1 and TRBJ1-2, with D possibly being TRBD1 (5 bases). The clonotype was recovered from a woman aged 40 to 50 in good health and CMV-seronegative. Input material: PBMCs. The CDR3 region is CSVEVGGGYTF. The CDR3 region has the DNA TGCAGCGTTGAAGTCGGGGGTGGCTACACCTTC.